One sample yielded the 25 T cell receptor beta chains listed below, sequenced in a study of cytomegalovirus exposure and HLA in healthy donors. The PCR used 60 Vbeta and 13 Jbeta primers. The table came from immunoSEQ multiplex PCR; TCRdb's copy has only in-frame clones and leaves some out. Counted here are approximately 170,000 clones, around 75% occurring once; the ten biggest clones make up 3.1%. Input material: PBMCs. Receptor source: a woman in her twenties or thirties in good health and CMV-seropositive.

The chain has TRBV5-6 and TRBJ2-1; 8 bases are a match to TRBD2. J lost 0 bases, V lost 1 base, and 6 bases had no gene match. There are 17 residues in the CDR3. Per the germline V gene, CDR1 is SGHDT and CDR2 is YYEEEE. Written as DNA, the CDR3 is TGTGCCAGCAGCTTGTCCCTAACTAGCGGCTCCTACAATGAGCAGTTCTTC. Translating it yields CASSLSLTSGSYNEQFF.

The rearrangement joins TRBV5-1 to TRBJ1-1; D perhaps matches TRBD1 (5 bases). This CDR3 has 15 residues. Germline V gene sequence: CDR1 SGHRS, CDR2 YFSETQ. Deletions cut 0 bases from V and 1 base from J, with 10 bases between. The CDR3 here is CASSLDPGKNTEAFF. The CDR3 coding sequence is TGCGCCAGCAGCTTGGATCCAGGGAAGAACACTGAAGCTTTCTTT.

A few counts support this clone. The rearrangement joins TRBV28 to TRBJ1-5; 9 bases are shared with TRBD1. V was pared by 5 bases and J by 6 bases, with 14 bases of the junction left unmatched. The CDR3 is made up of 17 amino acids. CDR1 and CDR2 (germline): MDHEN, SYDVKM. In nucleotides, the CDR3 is TGTGCCAGCAGTCCACCTCGACAGGGGGTGAGATCTCAGCCCCAGCATTTT. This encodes CASSPPRQGVRSQPQHF. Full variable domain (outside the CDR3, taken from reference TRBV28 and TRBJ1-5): DVKVTQSSRYLVKRTGEKVFLECVQDMDHENMFWYRQDPGLGLRLIYFSYDVKMKEKGDIPEGYSVSREKKERFSLILESASTNQTSMYLCASSPPRQGVRSQPQHFGDGTRLSIL.

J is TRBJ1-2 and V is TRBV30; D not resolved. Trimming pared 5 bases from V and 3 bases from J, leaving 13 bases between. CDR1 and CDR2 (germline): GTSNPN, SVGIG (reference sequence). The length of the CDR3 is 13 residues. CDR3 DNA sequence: TGTGCCTGGTTAGTCCTTGAGGACTATGGCTACACCTTC. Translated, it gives CAWLVLEDYGYTF.

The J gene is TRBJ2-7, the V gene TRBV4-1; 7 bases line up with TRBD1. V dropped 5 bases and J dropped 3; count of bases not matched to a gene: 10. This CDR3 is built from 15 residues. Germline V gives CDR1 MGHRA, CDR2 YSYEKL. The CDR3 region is CASSDQTGMYYEQYF. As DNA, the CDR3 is TGCGCCAGCAGCGATCAGACAGGGATGTACTACGAGCAGTACTTC.

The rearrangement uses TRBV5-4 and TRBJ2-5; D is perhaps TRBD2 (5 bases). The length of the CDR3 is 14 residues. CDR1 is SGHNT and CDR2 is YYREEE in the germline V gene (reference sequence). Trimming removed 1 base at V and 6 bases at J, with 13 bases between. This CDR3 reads CASSLPGLTQTQYF. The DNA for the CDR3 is TGTGCCAGCAGCTTGCCGGGATTAACGCAGACCCAGTACTTC.

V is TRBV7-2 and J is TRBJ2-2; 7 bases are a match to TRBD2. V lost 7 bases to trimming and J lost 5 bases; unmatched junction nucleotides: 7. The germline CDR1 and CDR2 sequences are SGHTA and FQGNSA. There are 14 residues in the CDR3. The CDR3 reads CASTIAGGTGELFF. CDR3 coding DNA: TGTGCCAGCACCATAGCGGGCGGGACCGGGGAGCTGTTTTTT.

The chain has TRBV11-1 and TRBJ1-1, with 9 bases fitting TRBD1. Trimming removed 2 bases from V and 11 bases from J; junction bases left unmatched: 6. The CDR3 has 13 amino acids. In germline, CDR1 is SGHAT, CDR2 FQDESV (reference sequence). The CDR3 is CASSLSEQGAAFF. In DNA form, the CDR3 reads TGTGCCAGCAGCTTAAGTGAACAGGGGGCTGCTTTCTTT.

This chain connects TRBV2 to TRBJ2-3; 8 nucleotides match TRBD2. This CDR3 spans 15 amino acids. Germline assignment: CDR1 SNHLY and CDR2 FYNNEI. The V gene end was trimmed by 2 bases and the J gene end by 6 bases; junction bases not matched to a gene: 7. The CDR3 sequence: CASSETGGPRDTQYF. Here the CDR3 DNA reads TGTGCCAGCAGTGAAACGGGAGGGCCACGGGATACGCAGTATTTT.

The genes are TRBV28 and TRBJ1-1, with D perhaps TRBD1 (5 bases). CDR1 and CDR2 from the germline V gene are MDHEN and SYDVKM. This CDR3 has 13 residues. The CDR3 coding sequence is TGTAGGTGCGGGCGGGGACTGAACACTGAAGCTTTCTTT. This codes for CRCGRGLNTEAFF.

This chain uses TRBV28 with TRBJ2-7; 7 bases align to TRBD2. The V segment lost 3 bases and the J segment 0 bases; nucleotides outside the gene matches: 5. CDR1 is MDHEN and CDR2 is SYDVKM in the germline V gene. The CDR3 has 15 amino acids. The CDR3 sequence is CASSLGRGPSYEQYF. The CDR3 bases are TGTGCCAGCAGTTTGGGGAGGGGACCCTCCTACGAGCAGTACTTC. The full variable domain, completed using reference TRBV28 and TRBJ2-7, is DVKVTQSSRYLVKRTGEKVFLECVQDMDHENMFWYRQDPGLGLRLIYFSYDVKMKEKGDIPEGYSVSREKKERFSLILESASTNQTSMYLCASSLGRGPSYEQYFGPGTRLTVT.

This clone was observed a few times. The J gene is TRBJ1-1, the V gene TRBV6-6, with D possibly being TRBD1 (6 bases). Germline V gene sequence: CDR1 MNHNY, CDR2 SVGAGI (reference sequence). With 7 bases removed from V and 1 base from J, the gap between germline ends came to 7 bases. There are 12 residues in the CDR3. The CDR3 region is CASNRENTEAFF. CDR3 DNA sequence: TGTGCCAGCAACAGGGAGAACACTGAAGCTTTCTTT.

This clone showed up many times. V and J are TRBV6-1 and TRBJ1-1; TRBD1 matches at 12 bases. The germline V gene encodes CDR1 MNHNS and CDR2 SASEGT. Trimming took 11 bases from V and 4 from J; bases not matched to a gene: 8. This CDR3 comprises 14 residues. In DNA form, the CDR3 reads TGTGCCGTCAGGGGACAGGGGGCATCCACTGAAGCTTTCTTT. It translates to CAVRGQGASTEAFF.

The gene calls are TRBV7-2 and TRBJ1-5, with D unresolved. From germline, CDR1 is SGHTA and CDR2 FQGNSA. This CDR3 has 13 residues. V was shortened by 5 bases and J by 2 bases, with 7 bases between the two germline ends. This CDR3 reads CASSPDGNQPQHF. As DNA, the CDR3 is TGTGCCAGCAGCCCAGATGGCAATCAGCCCCAGCATTTT. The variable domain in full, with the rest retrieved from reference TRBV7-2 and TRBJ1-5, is GAGVSQSPSNKVTEKGKDVELRCDPISGHTALYWYRQSLGQGLEFLIYFQGNSAPDKSGLPSDRFSAERTGGSVSTLTIQRTQQEDSAVYLCASSPDGNQPQHFGDGTRLSIL.

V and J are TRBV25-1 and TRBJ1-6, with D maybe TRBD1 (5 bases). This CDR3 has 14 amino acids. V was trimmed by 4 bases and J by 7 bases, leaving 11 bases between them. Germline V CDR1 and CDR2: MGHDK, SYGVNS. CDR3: CASSGQNLNSPLHF. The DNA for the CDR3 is TGTGCCAGCAGTGGACAGAACCTCAATTCACCCCTCCACTTT.

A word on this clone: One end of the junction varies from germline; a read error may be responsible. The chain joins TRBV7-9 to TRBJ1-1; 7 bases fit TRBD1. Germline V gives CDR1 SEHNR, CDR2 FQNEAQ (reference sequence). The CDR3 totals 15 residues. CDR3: CSSSLVAGGDTEAFF. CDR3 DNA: TGTTCCAGCAGCTTAGTGGCAGGGGGAGACACTGAAGCTTTCTTT.

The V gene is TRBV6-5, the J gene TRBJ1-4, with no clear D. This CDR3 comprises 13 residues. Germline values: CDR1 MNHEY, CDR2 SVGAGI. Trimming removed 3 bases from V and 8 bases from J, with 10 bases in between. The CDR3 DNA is TGTGCCAGCAGTTATCCCCCCTTCGAAAAACTGTTTTTT. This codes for CASSYPPFEKLFF.

The CDR3 DNA reads TGTGCCAGCAGCACGGGACTAGCGGGGCACAATGAGCAGTTCTTC. Residues: CASSTGLAGHNEQFF. The V and J genes are TRBV11-3 and TRBJ2-1; 13 nucleotides match TRBD2. The CDR3 consists of 15 residues. Looked up from germline, CDR1 is SGHNT and CDR2 is YENEEA. Trimming took 5 bases from V and 5 from J; bases not matched to a gene: 3. Based on the CDR3 plus reference TRBV11-3 and TRBJ2-1, the full variable domain is EAGVVQSPRYKIIEKKQPVAFWCNPISGHNTLYWYLQNLGQGPELLIRYENEEAVDDSQLPKDRFSAERLKGVDSTLKIQPAELGDSAVYLCASSTGLAGHNEQFFGPGTRLTVL.

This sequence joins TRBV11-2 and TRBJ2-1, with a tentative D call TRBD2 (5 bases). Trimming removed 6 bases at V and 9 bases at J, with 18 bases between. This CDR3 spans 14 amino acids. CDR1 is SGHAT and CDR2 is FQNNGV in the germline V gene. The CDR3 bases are TGTGCCAGCAGTATAGAGGGATTAGCGAGTGAGCAGTTCTTC. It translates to CASSIEGLASEQFF.

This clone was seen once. The CDR3 bases are TGTGCCAGCAGCGTAGATCGAGCTGTAAATGAGCAGTTCTTC. It is translated as CASSVDRAVNEQFF. This chain joins TRBV9 and TRBJ2-1; D is uncertain. With 0 bases removed from V and 7 bases from J, the gap between germline ends came to 11 bases. The germline V gene encodes CDR1 SGDLS and CDR2 YYNGEE. This CDR3 region has 14 residues.

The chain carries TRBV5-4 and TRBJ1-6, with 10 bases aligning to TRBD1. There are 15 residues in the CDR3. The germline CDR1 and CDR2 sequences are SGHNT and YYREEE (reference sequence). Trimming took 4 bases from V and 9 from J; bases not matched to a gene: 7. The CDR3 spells CASSGATGGISPLHF. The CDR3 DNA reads TGTGCCAGCAGCGGAGCGACAGGGGGCATTTCACCCCTCCACTTT.

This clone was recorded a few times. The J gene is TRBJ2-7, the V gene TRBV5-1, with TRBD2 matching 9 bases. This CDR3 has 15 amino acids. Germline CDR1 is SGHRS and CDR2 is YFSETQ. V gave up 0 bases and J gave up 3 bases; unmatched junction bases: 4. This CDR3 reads CASSLDSSGNYEQYF. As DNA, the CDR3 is TGCGCCAGCAGCTTGGATTCTAGCGGGAACTACGAGCAGTACTTC.

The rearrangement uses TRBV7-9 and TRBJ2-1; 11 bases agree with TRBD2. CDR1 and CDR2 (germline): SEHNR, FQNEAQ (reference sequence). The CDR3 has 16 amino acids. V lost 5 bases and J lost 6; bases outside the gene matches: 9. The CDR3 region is CASSPPGTSGPNEQFF. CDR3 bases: TGTGCCAGCAGCCCCCCCGGGACTAGCGGCCCCAATGAGCAGTTCTTC.

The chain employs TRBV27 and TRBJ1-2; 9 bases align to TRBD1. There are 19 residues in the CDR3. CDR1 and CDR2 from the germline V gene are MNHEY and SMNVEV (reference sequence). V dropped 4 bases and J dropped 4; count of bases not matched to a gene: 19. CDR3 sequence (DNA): TGTGCCAGCAGTTCCATACAGGGGGCCCAAAGAGGGAGCAGCTATGGCTACACCTTC. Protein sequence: CASSSIQGAQRGSSYGYTF.

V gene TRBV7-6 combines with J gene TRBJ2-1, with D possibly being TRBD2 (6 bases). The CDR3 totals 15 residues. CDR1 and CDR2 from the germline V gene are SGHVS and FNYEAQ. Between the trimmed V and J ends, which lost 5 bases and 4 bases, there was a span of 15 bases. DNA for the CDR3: TGTGCCAGCAGCCCGGATAGCGGACCATACAATGAGCAGTTCTTC. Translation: CASSPDSGPYNEQFF.